This T cell receptor (beta chain) was identified during a study of early T cells in non-severe SARS-CoV-2 infection (dated by TCRdb to the early 2020s). Study-wide context: Bulk RNA from unsorted whole blood was used for TCR sequencing, so alpha and beta chains could not be paired. Study-wide findings and limitations: VDJdb matching was skewed toward anti-spike CD8 responses, so virus-specific expansions were likely underestimated and private and CD4 specificities were missed.

This clonotype was counted only a few times. Its antigen remains undetermined. Qualities for individual bases were not recorded, and no much larger clone is one base off. Libraries were built with 5' RACE. Sequenced on a NextSeq 500. The TCR library protocol attached unique molecular identifiers to individual cDNA molecules to correct for sequencing error and PCR bias. Both TCR alpha and beta chains were sequenced, and tight co-correlation was observed between alpha and beta sequence abundances in each sample. The authors' analysis ran thus. Decombinator V4 was used to perform V gene, J gene and CDR3 annotation of TCR sequences. Expanded TCRs were defined as changing significantly between any two time points under a Poisson model with p below 0.0001. TCR abundances were normalised to the total number of TCRs sequenced in each sample and reported as counts per million. TRAV1-2 paired with TRAJ12, TRAJ20 or TRAJ33 defined MAIT TCRs, while TRAV10 paired with TRAJ18 defined iNKT TCRs. VDJdb, accessed 1 November 2021, was searched for CMV, EBV and SARS-CoV-2 annotated TCRs, with TCRs annotated for multiple antigens excluded. TCRdb cleaned the public reads at Q25 with fastp, built clones with MiXCR and kept in-frame beta chains. Under each unique CDR3 protein, matching rows form one entry showing the most common genes and DNA. TCRdb, not the authors, supplied the V and J calls. The table for this sample lists approximately 60,000 distinct CDR3 sequences; approximately 9.2% of them were counted only once. The ten largest account for 10% to 15% of the sample.

This was a case-control study nested in a cohort of healthcare workers in London, UK, who had nasopharyngeal swab PCR tests and blood samples taken every week. Healthcare workers were enrolled in the week of the UK lockdown, from 23 to 31 March 2020, and were followed every week for up to roughly 16 weeks. Looking up the germline V gene yields CDR1 KGHDR and CDR2 SFDVKD. Reading from cysteine to phenylalanine, the CDR3 counts 13 amino acids. The only DNA kept is the CDR3, 39 bases in frame from the first base. The germline ends are 9 bases apart after V is trimmed by 6 bases and J by 4 bases. Sequenced material: whole blood, taken at baseline. The clonotype originates from an adult who was a healthcare worker with PCR-confirmed SARS-CoV-2 infection or an uninfected control (not recorded which). Recombination linked TRBV24-1 to TRBJ2-1; the D gene assignment is ambiguous. The encoded CDR3 is CATSPQTYNEQFF. The nucleotide sequence is TGTGCCACCAGTCCCCAGACGTACAATGAGCAGTTCTTC.